This entry features one T cell receptor (beta chain) sequence. What it binds is not known. The data stem from a study of T-cell reconstitution after alpha-beta-depleted transplantation in children. Overall study findings and caveats: Roughly two months post-transplant, alpha-beta T cells reportedly originated from several hundred graft clones that had expanded. Surviving recipient T cells and thymic progenitors underlay high day-60 TCRbeta diversity in some patients. When one year had passed after transplant, most T-cell counts and diversity came from newly produced T cells.

V lost 3 bases, J lost 6 bases, and 20 bases lay in between. The CDR3 is 16 amino acids. Looked up from germline, CDR1 is DFQATT and CDR2 is SNEGSKA (reference sequence). Preparation of the TCRbeta library used unique molecular identifiers. From the PCR reads, TCRdb called clonotypes with MiXCR, one entry per CDR3 protein. The repertoire holds roughly 200,000 distinct CDR3 sequences, with approximately 6.9% as singletons. Sequencing used PBMCs, obtained before TCRalphabeta/CD19-depleted stem cell transplant. The J gene is TRBJ2-2, the V gene TRBV20-1, with D perhaps matching TRBD1 or TRBD2 (5 bases each). The source is a boy aged 2 to 10 with acute lymphoblastic leukemia, due to receive a stem cell transplant. CDR3: CSASPPWDPGSGELFF. The CDR3, as DNA: TGCAGTGCTAGCCCCCCCTGGGACCCAGGGTCCGGGGAGCTGTTTTTT.